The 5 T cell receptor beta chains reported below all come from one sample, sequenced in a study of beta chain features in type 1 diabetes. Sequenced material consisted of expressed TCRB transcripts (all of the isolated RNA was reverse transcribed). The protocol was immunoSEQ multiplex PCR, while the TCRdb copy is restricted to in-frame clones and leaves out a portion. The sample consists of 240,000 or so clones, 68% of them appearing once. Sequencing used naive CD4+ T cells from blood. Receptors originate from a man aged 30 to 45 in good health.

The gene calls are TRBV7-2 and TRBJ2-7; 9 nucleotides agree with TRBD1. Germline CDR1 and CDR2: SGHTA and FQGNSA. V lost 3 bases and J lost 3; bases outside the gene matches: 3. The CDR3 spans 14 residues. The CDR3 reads CASSFRDRDYEQYF. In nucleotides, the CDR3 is TGTGCCAGCAGCTTCCGGGACAGGGACTACGAGCAGTACTTC.

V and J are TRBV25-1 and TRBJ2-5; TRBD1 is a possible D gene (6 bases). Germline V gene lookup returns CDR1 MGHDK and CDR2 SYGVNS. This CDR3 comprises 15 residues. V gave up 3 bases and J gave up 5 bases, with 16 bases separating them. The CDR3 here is CASSDPGQLSETQYF. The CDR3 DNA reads TGTGCCAGCAGTGACCCCGGACAGCTCAGCGAGACCCAGTACTTC.

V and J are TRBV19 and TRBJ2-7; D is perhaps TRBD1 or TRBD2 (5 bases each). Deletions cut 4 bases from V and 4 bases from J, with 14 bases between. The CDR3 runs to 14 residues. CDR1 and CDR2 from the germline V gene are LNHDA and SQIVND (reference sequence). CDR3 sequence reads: CASSTRDRFYEQYF. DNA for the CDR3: TGTGCCAGTAGTACCCGGGACCGTTTTTACGAGCAGTACTTC.

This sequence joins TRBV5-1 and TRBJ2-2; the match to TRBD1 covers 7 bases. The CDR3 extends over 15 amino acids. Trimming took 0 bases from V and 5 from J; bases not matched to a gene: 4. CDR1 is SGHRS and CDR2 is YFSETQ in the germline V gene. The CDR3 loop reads CASSLVKQGTGELFF. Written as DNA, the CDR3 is TGCGCCAGCAGCTTGGTAAAACAGGGGACCGGGGAGCTGTTTTTT.

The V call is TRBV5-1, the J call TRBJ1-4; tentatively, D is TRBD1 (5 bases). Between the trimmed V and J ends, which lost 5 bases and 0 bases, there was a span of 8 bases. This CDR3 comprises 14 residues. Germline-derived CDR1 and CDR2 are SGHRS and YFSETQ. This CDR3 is CASRTGSTNEKLFF. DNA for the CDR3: TGCGCCAGCAGAACAGGTTCAACTAATGAAAAACTGTTTTTT.